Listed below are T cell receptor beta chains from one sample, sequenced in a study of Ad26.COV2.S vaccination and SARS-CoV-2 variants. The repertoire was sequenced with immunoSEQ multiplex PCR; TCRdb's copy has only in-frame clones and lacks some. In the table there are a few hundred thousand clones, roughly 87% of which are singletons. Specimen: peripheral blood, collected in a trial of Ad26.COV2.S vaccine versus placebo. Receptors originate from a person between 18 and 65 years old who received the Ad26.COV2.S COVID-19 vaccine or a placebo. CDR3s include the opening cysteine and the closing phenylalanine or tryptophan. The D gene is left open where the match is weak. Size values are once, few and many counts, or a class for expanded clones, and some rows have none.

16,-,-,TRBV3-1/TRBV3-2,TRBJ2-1,TGTGCCAGCAGCCACGCTGGAGACTTTAACGACAATGAGCAGTTCTTC,CASSHAGDFNDNEQFF
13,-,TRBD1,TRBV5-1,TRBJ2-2,TGCGCCAGCAGGACAGGGGGCACCGGGGAGCTGTTTTTT,CASRTGGTGELFF
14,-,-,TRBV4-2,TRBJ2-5,TGTGCCAGCAGCCAAGATATGGGGGCCGAGACCCAGTACTTC,CASSQDMGAETQYF
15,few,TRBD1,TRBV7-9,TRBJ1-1,TGTGCCAGCAGCTACGGGACAGGGCCGAACACTGAAGCTTTCTTT,CASSYGTGPNTEAFF
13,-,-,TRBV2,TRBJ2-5,TGTGCCAGCGTATGGGACGGCAAAGAGACCCAGTACTTC,CASVWDGKETQYF
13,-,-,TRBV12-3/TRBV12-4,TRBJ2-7,TGTGCCAGCAGTTTCTCCAGGGCGAGGGAGCAGTACTTC,CASSFSRAREQYF
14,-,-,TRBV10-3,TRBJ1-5,TGTGCCATCAGTGAGTTAGGGGAGTTTCAGCCCCAGCATTTT,CAISELGEFQPQHF
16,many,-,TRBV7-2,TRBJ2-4,TGTGCCAGCAGCGAAACTAGGATCTTAGCCAAAAACATTCAGTACTTC,CASSETRILAKNIQYF
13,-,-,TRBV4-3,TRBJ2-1,TGCGCCAGCAGCCAAGAGAGGCGAGAGCTGCAGTTCTTC,CASSQERRELQFF
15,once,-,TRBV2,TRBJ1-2,TGTGCCAGCAGAGCCTTGGACGGAGCTAACTATGGCTACACCTTC,CASRALDGANYGYTF
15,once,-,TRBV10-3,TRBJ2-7,TGTGCCATCAGTGAGTCGCCGGGATCTCCCTACGAGCAGTACTTC,CAISESPGSPYEQYF
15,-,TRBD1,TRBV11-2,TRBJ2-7,TGTGCCAGCAGCTTAGAACAGGGGCTTCCCTACGAGCAGTACTTC,CASSLEQGLPYEQYF
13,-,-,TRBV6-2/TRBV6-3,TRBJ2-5,TGTGCCAGCAGTACGGGACGAAAAGAGACCCAGTACTTC,CASSTGRKETQYF
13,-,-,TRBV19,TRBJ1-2,TGTGCCAGTAGTATAGGAGGGAGCGGCGGCTACACCTTC,CASSIGGSGGYTF
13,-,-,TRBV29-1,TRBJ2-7,TGCAGCGTTGACACAGGGAGACCTGACGAGCAGTACTTC,CSVDTGRPDEQYF
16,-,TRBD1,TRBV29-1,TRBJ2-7,TGCAGCGTTGAAGACGCGGACAGGGGGTCGGCCTACGAGCAGTACTTC,CSVEDADRGSAYEQYF
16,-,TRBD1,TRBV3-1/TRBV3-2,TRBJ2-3,TGTGCCAGCAGCCATGATAGGACAGGGGACGCAGATACGCAGTATTTT,CASSHDRTGDADTQYF
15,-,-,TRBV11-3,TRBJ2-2,TGTGCCAGCAGCTTTCACCCAGGGGATACCGGGGAGCTGTTTTTT,CASSFHPGDTGELFF
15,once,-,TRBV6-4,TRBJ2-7,TGTGCCAGCAGACATCCGGGACTGGATACCTACGAGCAGTACTTC,CASRHPGLDTYEQYF